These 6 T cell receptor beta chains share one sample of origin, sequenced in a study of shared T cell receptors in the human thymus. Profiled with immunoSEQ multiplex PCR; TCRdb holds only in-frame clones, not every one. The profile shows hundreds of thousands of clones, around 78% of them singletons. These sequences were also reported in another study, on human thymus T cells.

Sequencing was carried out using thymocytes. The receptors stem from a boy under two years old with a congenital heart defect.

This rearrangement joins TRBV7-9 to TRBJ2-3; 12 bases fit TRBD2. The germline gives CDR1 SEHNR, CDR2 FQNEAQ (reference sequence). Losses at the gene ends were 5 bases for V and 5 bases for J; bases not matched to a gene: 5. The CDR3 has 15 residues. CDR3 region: CASSPTSGRKDTQYF. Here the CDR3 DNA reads TGTGCCAGCAGCCCTACTAGCGGGAGGAAAGATACGCAGTATTTT.

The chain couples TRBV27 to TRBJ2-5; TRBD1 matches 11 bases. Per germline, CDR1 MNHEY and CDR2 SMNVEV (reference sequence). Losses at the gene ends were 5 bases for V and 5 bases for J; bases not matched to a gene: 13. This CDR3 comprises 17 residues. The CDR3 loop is CASSLPSSGTGGETQYF. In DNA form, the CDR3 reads TGTGCCAGCAGTCTACCATCATCCGGGACAGGGGGTGAGACCCAGTACTTC.

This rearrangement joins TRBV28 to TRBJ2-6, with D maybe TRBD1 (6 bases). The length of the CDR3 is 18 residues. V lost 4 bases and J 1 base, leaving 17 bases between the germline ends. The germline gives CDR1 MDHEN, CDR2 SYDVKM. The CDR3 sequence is CASSSLQGRGSGANVLTF. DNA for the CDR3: TGTGCCAGCAGTTCCCTACAGGGAAGGGGATCTGGGGCCAACGTCCTGACTTTC.

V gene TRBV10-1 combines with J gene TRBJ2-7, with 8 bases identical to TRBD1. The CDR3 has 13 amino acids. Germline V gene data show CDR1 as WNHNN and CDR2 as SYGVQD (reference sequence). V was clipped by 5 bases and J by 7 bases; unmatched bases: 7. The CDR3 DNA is TGCGCCAGCAGTACGGACAGGGCGCCAGAGCAGTACTTC. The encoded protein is CASSTDRAPEQYF.

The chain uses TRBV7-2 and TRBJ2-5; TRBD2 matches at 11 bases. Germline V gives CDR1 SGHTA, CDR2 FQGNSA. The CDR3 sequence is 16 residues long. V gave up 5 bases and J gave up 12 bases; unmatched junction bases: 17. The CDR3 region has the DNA TGTGCCAGCAGCATTCAGGCCGGGACTAGCGGCCAAACCGAGTACTTC. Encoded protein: CASSIQAGTSGQTEYF.

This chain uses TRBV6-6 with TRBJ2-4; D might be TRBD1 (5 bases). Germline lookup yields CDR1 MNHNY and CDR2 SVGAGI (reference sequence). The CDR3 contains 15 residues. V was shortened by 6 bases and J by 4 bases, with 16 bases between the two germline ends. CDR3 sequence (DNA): TGTGCCAGCAGCCCACTGGGGCGGCAAAAAAACATTCAGTACTTC. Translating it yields CASSPLGRQKNIQYF.